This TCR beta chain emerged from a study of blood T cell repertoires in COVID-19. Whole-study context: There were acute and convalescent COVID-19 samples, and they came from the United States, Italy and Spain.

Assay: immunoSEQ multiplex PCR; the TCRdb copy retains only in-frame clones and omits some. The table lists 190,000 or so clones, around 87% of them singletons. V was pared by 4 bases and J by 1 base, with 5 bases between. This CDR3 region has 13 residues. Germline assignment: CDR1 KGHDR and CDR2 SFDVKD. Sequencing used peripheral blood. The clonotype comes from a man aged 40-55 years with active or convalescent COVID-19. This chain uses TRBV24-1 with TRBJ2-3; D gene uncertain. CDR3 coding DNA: TGTGCCACCAGTGACCCAGGCACAGATACGCAGTATTTT. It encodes CATSDPGTDTQYF.